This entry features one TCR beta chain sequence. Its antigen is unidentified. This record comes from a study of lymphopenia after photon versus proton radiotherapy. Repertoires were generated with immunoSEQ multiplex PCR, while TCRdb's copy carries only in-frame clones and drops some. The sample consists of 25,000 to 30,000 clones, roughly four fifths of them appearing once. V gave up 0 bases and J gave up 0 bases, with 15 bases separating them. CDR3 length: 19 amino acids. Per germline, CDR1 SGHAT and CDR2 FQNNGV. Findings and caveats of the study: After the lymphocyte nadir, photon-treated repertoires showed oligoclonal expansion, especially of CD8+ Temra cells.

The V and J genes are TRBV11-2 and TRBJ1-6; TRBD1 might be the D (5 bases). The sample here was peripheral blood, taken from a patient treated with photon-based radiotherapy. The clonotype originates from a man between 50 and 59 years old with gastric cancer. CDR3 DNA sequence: TGTGCCAGCAGCTTAGATGGGAGACAGACACCCTCCTATAATTCACCCCTCCACTTT. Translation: CASSLDGRQTPSYNSPLHF.